One sample yielded the 21 T cell receptor beta chains listed below, sequenced in a study of Graves' ophthalmopathy and Graves' hyperthyroidism. Transcripts of RNA were the source for amplifying TCR beta CDR3 regions. HTBI-primed first-round RT-PCR preceded second-round multiplex PCR. In TCRdb, the multiplex PCR reads were re-called with MiXCR into one record per CDR3 protein. The repertoire holds over a million distinct CDR3 sequences, with 35% to 40% as singletons. Sequencing was done on a sample of peripheral blood or thyroid tissue (not recorded which). The receptors were gathered from an adult man with Graves' hyperthyroidism.

This chain uses TRBV20-1 with TRBJ2-6; D gene unclear. CDR1 DFQATT and CDR2 SNEGSKA come from the germline V gene (reference sequence). Trimming took 3 bases from V and 15 from J, leaving 9 bases between them. CDR3 length: 10 residues. The CDR3 here is CSARAGGLTF. In nucleotides, the CDR3 is TGCAGTGCTAGGGCCGGTGGCCTGACTTTC.

The chain employs TRBV19 and TRBJ1-5; 7 bases map to TRBD1. Germline CDR1 is LNHDA and CDR2 is SQIVND (reference sequence). CDR3 length: 18 residues. Trimming cost V 7 bases and J 7 bases; bases outside gene matches: 22. The chain's CDR3 is CASNEGRDSRIDGQPQHF. The CDR3 nucleotides read TGTGCCAGTAACGAGGGCCGGGACAGCCGGATTGATGGCCAGCCCCAGCATTTT.

The gene calls are TRBV20-1 and TRBJ1-5; the match to TRBD1 covers 8 bases. The V gene's germline CDR1 is DFQATT and CDR2 SNEGSKA (reference sequence). V lost 5 bases, J lost 0 bases, and 6 bases stayed unmatched. CDR3 length: 15 residues. Here the CDR3 DNA reads TGCAGTGCTCGCCGGACAGGGTATAGCAATCAGCCCCAGCATTTT. It specifies CSARRTGYSNQPQHF.

The chain employs TRBV12-3 or TRBV12-4 and TRBJ2-5; the D gene is possibly TRBD2 (6 bases). The CDR3 is 18 residues long. V lost 4 bases to trimming and J lost 3 bases, with 24 bases between them. The CDR3 reads CASSYSGNGGSSKETQYF. DNA for the CDR3: TGTGCCAGCAGTTACTCAGGGAATGGGGGGTCCTCGAAAGAGACCCAGTACTTC.

This clonotype appeared many times. The CDR3 reads CASSIWSGGRSTEAFF. CDR3 coding DNA: TGTGCCAGTAGTATTTGGTCAGGGGGCCGGAGCACTGAAGCTTTCTTT. This rearrangement joins TRBV19 to TRBJ1-1, with 8 bases identical to TRBD1. Germline-derived CDR1 and CDR2 are LNHDA and SQIVND (reference sequence). Losses at the gene ends were 3 bases for V and 4 bases for J; bases not matched to a gene: 10. The length of the CDR3 is 16 residues.

The chain couples TRBV19 to TRBJ2-5; TRBD2 agrees at 8 bases. The CDR3 spans 15 residues. The trim removed 6 bases at V and 4 bases at J, leaving 10 bases unmatched. Germline V gene data show CDR1 as LNHDA and CDR2 as SQIVND (reference sequence). The CDR3: CASSARGAGGETQYF. CDR3 coding DNA: TGTGCCAGTAGCGCGCGGGGGGCGGGTGGAGAGACCCAGTACTTC.

The chain joins TRBV15 to TRBJ1-2; D not certain. The germline gives CDR1 LNHNV, CDR2 YYDKDF (reference sequence). The V gene lost 9 bases and the J gene lost 5 bases, with 7 bases spanning the gap. This CDR3 has 10 residues. CDR3 in DNA: TGTGCCACAGCACCGTATGGCTACACCTTC. Its protein is CATAPYGYTF.

This chain connects TRBV20-1 to TRBJ2-7; D may be TRBD2 (6 bases). This CDR3 spans 16 amino acids. CDR1 is DFQATT, CDR2 SNEGSKA, per germline (reference sequence). Trimming took 3 bases from V and 6 from J, leaving 24 bases between them. CDR3: CSASGLLGGKFLEQYF. CDR3 in DNA: TGCAGTGCTAGTGGCCTCCTCGGGGGTAAGTTCCTCGAGCAGTACTTC.

V gene TRBV2 combines with J gene TRBJ1-5, with 8 bases aligning to TRBD1. V gave up 9 bases and J gave up 4 bases; unmatched junction bases: 14. The CDR3 length is 16 residues. Germline values: CDR1 SNHLY, CDR2 FYNNEI. Written as DNA, the CDR3 is TGTGCCAGAACAGGGACAGGAGGGGTTCGGAATCAGCCCCAGCATTTT. Translated: CARTGTGGVRNQPQHF.

This clonotype was recorded once. The V and J genes are TRBV10-3 and TRBJ2-5; 11 nucleotides match TRBD2. Germline CDR1 and CDR2: ENHRY and SYGVKD. With 5 bases clipped from V and 4 bases from J, the junction kept 3 bases outside the gene matches. This CDR3 is 14 amino acids long. CDR3 region: CAISSLAGVETQYF. DNA for the CDR3: TGTGCCATCAGTTCACTAGCGGGGGTAGAGACCCAGTACTTC.

A note on this clonotype: The missing conserved phenylalanine or tryptophan at the end of this CDR3 makes a read error likely. The DNA is left out, because the CDR3 cannot be placed on it with certainty; the CDR3 is given as TCRdb lists it. The rearrangement joins TRBV20-1 to TRBJ1-2. CDR1 is DFQATT and CDR2 is SNEGSKA in the germline V gene (reference sequence). The CDR3 length equals 8 residues, ends included. The CDR3 loop is CSARDRRG.

This clonotype showed up just a few times. The chain employs TRBV20-1 and TRBJ1-1; no firm D call. Trimming took off 0 bases at V and 0 bases at J, with 8 bases between the two ends. CDR3 length: 14 amino acids. Germline V gene lookup returns CDR1 DFQATT and CDR2 SNEGSKA (reference sequence). CDR3 in DNA: TGCAGTGCTAGAGAGGGCTCCATGAACACTGAAGCTTTCTTT. Translation: CSAREGSMNTEAFF.

This clonotype has at least ten counts. The V call is TRBV6-5, the J call TRBJ1-1, with D possibly matching TRBD1 (5 bases). CDR3 length equals 14 residues. Germline lookup yields CDR1 MNHEY and CDR2 SVGAGI. V gave up 2 bases and J gave up 5 bases, with 12 bases separating them. The CDR3 DNA sequence: TGTGCCAGCAGTTACGGGGTTAAGGGGACTGAAGCTTTCTTT. Its translation: CASSYGVKGTEAFF.

This clonotype was seen only a few times. J is TRBJ1-2 and V is TRBV5-1; the D is unclear. Germline V gives CDR1 SGHRS, CDR2 YFSETQ. V gave up 3 bases and J gave up 4 bases, with 13 bases separating them. This CDR3 contains 14 residues. Written as DNA, the CDR3 is TGCGCCAGCAGCTCCTTCGGGTCGGTCTATGGCTACACCTTC. This gives the protein CASSSFGSVYGYTF.

This clonotype turned up a few times. An end of the junction differs from the germline gene, which may be a read error. The chain employs TRBV7-2 and TRBJ1-5; D not certain. The CDR3 is 17 residues long. From germline, CDR1 is SGHTA and CDR2 FQGNSA. The CDR3 loop is CASSESPGPNSNQPQHF. As DNA, the CDR3 is TGCGCCAGCAGCGAAAGTCCGGGCCCGAATAGCAATCAGCCCCAGCATTTT.

This clonotype was seen a few times. The chain carries TRBV9 and TRBJ1-3, with D maybe TRBD1 (6 bases). V was clipped by 0 bases and J by 2 bases, with 12 bases between them. The CDR3 is 16 amino acids. The germline gives CDR1 SGDLS, CDR2 YYNGEE. This CDR3 is CASSVGGTIPGNTIYF. In nucleotides, the CDR3 is TGTGCCAGCAGCGTAGGGGGGACAATCCCTGGAAACACCATATATTTT.

The V call is TRBV5-1, the J call TRBJ2-2; 13 nucleotides match TRBD2. Per germline, CDR1 SGHRS and CDR2 YFSETQ. V dropped 3 bases and J dropped 6; count of bases not matched to a gene: 2. The CDR3 runs 15 residues. CDR3 residues: CASSSGLAGSGELFF. The CDR3 bases are TGCGCCAGCAGCTCGGGACTAGCGGGGTCCGGGGAGCTGTTTTTT.

This clonotype showed up many times. CDR3: CASATSGGDTRHGYTF. The DNA for the CDR3 is TGTGCCAGCGCAACATCAGGCGGTGATACCCGCCATGGCTACACCTTC. The chain has TRBV7-9 and TRBJ1-2, with D unresolved. V was pared by 8 bases and J by 6 bases, with 25 bases between. Germline V gene lookup returns CDR1 SEHNR and CDR2 FQNEAQ (reference sequence). This CDR3 contains 16 residues.

This clonotype has ten or more counts. This chain joins TRBV7-9 and TRBJ2-5, with D perhaps being TRBD1 or TRBD2 (6 bases each). CDR3 length equals 15 residues. Looked up from germline, CDR1 is SEHNR and CDR2 is FQNEAQ (reference sequence). The V gene lost 5 bases and the J gene lost 5 bases, with 18 bases spanning the gap. CDR3 nucleotide sequence: TGTGCCAGCAGCCCCGAGGTCACAGGGAGGGAGACCCAGTACTTC. Translation gives CASSPEVTGRETQYF.

This clonotype was counted at least ten times. The V call is TRBV7-7, the J call TRBJ2-5, with 9 bases lining up with TRBD1. V lost 5 bases and J lost 4; bases outside the gene matches: 8. From germline, CDR1 is SSHAT and CDR2 FNYEAQ (reference sequence). The CDR3 loop spans 15 amino acids. CDR3 DNA: TGTGCCAGCAGCCCAAACTCGGGACAGGGAGAGACCCAGTACTTC. Its protein product is CASSPNSGQGETQYF.

This clonotype came up many times. V and J are TRBV7-3 and TRBJ1-2, with D unclear. The CDR3 runs to 13 residues. Per the germline V gene, CDR1 is SGHTA and CDR2 is FQGTGA. V was clipped by 5 bases and J by 5 bases, with 12 bases between them. The CDR3 sequence: CASSPDQGYGYTF. The CDR3 DNA is TGTGCCAGCAGCCCGGACCAAGGATATGGCTACACCTTC.